This T cell receptor (beta chain) was captured in a study of control samples from healthy donors and cancer patients. The germline V gene has CDR1 SQVTM and CDR2 ANQGSEA. V lost 4 bases to trimming and J lost 2 bases, with 8 bases between them. The CDR3 is made up of 12 amino acids. The data were produced by immunoSEQ multiplex PCR, yet TCRdb's version contains in-frame clones alone and is incomplete. The sample carries fewer than 150,000 clones, 90% recorded once. Sequenced input: blood. The TCR sequence derives from a man aged 18 to 30 in good health. The chain is built from TRBV29-1 and TRBJ1-1; tentative D call: TRBD1 (5 bases). The CDR3 region is CSVVDTNTEAFF. CDR3 sequence (DNA): TGCAGCGTTGTGGACACAAACACTGAAGCTTTCTTT.